This is a list of T cell receptor beta chains from one sample in a study of technical replicates of blood from a few donors. Method: immunoSEQ multiplex PCR; TCRdb's copy keeps in-frame clones and lacks some. The data show 55,000 to 75,000 clones, over 80% seen once. Sequenced input: T cells isolated from PBMCs. Every receptor here comes from a human donor in good health. CDR3s leave out the opening cysteine and the closing phenylalanine or tryptophan. Fields, in order: J gene, V gene, CDR3 protein.

J gene: TRBJ2-3; V gene: TRBV30; CDR3 protein: AWSALAGDADTQY
J gene: TRBJ2-1; V gene: TRBV9; CDR3 protein: ASSVGGTSGDNEQF
J gene: TRBJ2-7; V gene: TRBV29-1; CDR3 protein: SVGVRLAALEQY
J gene: TRBJ2-7; V gene: TRBV5-1; CDR3 protein: ASSFKAGDLYEQY
J gene: TRBJ2-3; V gene: TRBV7-2; CDR3 protein: ASSGEY
J gene: TRBJ2-5; V gene: TRBV4-1; CDR3 protein: ASSQGGGRSETQY
J gene: TRBJ2-3; V gene: TRBV11-3; CDR3 protein: ASSSDGTGGSDTQY
J gene: TRBJ2-2; V gene: TRBV7-9; CDR3 protein: ASSLYYSGGDTGELF
J gene: TRBJ1-4; V gene: TRBV28; CDR3 protein: ASRWGQTNEKLF
J gene: TRBJ2-7; V gene: TRBV27; CDR3 protein: ASSLSRLISYEQY
J gene: TRBJ2-2; V gene: TRBV27; CDR3 protein: ASSLRTAGTGELF
J gene: TRBJ2-1; V gene: TRBV4-1; CDR3 protein: ASSQGPGTSVYNEQF
J gene: TRBJ2-7; V gene: TRBV7-9; CDR3 protein: ASSLGGLYEQY
J gene: TRBJ2-6; V gene: TRBV11-3; CDR3 protein: ASSPASGANVLT
J gene: TRBJ1-4; V gene: TRBV9; CDR3 protein: ASSPRDKYNEKLF
J gene: TRBJ1-5; V gene: TRBV7-6; CDR3 protein: ASSSDRSNQPQH
J gene: TRBJ2-7; V gene: TRBV11-2; CDR3 protein: ASSLASQNYEQY
J gene: TRBJ1-5; V gene: TRBV19; CDR3 protein: ASSIILQTGVIQPQH
J gene: TRBJ1-1; V gene: TRBV28; CDR3 protein: ASSLPKDSDASMNTEAF
J gene: TRBJ2-4; V gene: TRBV7-9; CDR3 protein: ASSHPGHPAKNIQY
J gene: TRBJ2-1; V gene: TRBV6-5; CDR3 protein: ASARPRDRGWEQF
J gene: TRBJ2-3; V gene: TRBV11-2; CDR3 protein: ASSFPGLTSTDTQY
J gene: TRBJ2-3; V gene: TRBV7-2; CDR3 protein: ASSFKLAGDTQY
J gene: TRBJ2-7; V gene: TRBV7-2; CDR3 protein: ASSSGPYEQY
J gene: TRBJ2-7; V gene: TRBV18; CDR3 protein: ASSGSSYEQY
J gene: TRBJ2-5; V gene: TRBV4-1; CDR3 protein: ASSPLAGVGETQY
J gene: TRBJ1-5; V gene: TRBV18; CDR3 protein: ASSPAGTGGNQPQH
J gene: TRBJ2-7; V gene: TRBV2; CDR3 protein: ASSEEGLAHYEQY
J gene: TRBJ1-2; V gene: TRBV7-9; CDR3 protein: ASSLFGDSRSYGYT
J gene: TRBJ1-4; V gene: TRBV2; CDR3 protein: ASRGHPSEKLF
J gene: TRBJ1-2; V gene: TRBV6-5; CDR3 protein: ASSQGAGSYT
J gene: TRBJ1-2; V gene: TRBV6-1; CDR3 protein: ASRQGANYGYT
J gene: TRBJ2-7; V gene: TRBV6-1; CDR3 protein: ASSDPGLAGSYEQY
J gene: TRBJ1-2; V gene: TRBV9; CDR3 protein: ASSPSQGQSYGYT
J gene: TRBJ2-5; V gene: TRBV5-1; CDR3 protein: ASSDSGTGSLQETQY
J gene: TRBJ1-5; V gene: TRBV5-6; CDR3 protein: ASSVDRGEPQH
J gene: TRBJ1-5; V gene: TRBV6-1; CDR3 protein: ASSAGQNNGPQH
J gene: TRBJ2-7; V gene: TRBV5-1; CDR3 protein: ASSLGGQAYEQY
J gene: TRBJ2-1; V gene: TRBV9; CDR3 protein: ASSPPGSVVNEQF
J gene: TRBJ1-1; V gene: TRBV5-1; CDR3 protein: ASSLAAGENTEAF
J gene: TRBJ2-1; V gene: TRBV7-9; CDR3 protein: ASSKSGSSYNEQF
J gene: TRBJ1-1; V gene: TRBV30; CDR3 protein: AWSPQENTEAF
J gene: TRBJ2-2; V gene: TRBV20-1; CDR3 protein: SATNTGELF
J gene: TRBJ2-3; V gene: TRBV11-3; CDR3 protein: ASSPGAGVADTQY
J gene: TRBJ2-1; V gene: TRBV27; CDR3 protein: ASSPNREGNEQF